The 12 T cell receptor beta chains listed next were all sequenced from one sample in a study of blood T cell repertoires in COVID-19. Clones were read by immunoSEQ multiplex PCR, and TCRdb kept only the in-frame ones, dropping some. The table has more than 200,000 clones, roughly nine tenths seen once; the top ten hold about 3%. Source material: peripheral blood. The receptors derive from a man between 18 and 29 years old with active or convalescent COVID-19.

V is TRBV7-9 and J is TRBJ1-2; possibly TRBD1 for D (5 bases). This CDR3 has 15 residues. The germline V gene has CDR1 SEHNR and CDR2 FQNEAQ (reference sequence). The V end was cut by 1 base, the J end by 1 base, with 10 bases between. The CDR3 bases are TGTGCCAGCAGCTTAGGACGGGGACTTAACTATGGCTACACCTTC. Translated: CASSLGRGLNYGYTF.

The gene calls are TRBV12-3 or TRBV12-4 and TRBJ1-6; D call uncertain. The CDR3 totals 12 residues. V was trimmed by 7 bases and J by 10 bases, leaving 11 bases between them. The CDR3 sequence: CASTILPSPLHF. The CDR3 DNA reads as TGTGCCAGCACTATACTACCCTCACCCCTCCACTTT.

The J gene is TRBJ2-5, the V gene TRBV7-9; tentative D call: TRBD2 (6 bases). CDR3 length: 15 amino acids. V lost 5 bases and J 2 bases, leaving 15 bases between the germline ends. CDR1 SEHNR and CDR2 FQNEAQ come from the germline V gene (reference sequence). The CDR3 protein is CASSLGRERQETQYF. The DNA for the CDR3 is TGTGCCAGCAGCCTCGGTCGGGAGAGACAAGAGACCCAGTACTTC.

The V call is TRBV6-5, the J call TRBJ1-3, with TRBD1 identical over 10 bases. Germline-derived CDR1 and CDR2 are MNHEY and SVGAGI. The CDR3 length is 16 residues. V dropped 3 bases and J dropped 3; count of bases not matched to a gene: 5. In DNA, the CDR3 is TGTGCCAGCAGTTATCGACAGGGGGCATTTGGAAACACCATATATTTT. This gives the protein CASSYRQGAFGNTIYF.

The V call is TRBV7-6, the J call TRBJ2-3; 10 nucleotides align to TRBD2. This CDR3 contains 15 residues. Unmatched junction bases numbered 5, after V lost 5 bases and J lost 3 bases. Germline-derived CDR1 and CDR2 are SGHVS and FNYEAQ. The CDR3, as DNA: TGTGCCAGCAGCCACCCAGCGGGAGGGACAGATACGCAGTATTTT. This codes for CASSHPAGGTDTQYF.

This sequence joins TRBV24-1 and TRBJ2-7; 8 bases are shared with TRBD1. V shed 3 bases, J shed 5 bases, and the junction held 11 bases outside the gene matches. Germline V CDR1 and CDR2: KGHDR, SFDVKD. This CDR3 region has 16 residues. The CDR3 spells CATSDRTGNPADEQYF. CDR3 DNA sequence: TGTGCCACCAGTGATCGGACAGGGAACCCTGCGGACGAGCAGTACTTC.

This rearrangement joins TRBV18 to TRBJ1-1, with 12 bases lining up with TRBD1. V shed 2 bases and J 4 bases; nucleotides not matched to a gene: 8. Per the germline V gene, CDR1 is KGHSH and CDR2 is LQKENI. This CDR3 spans 17 amino acids. In nucleotides, the CDR3 is TGTGCCAGCTCACCAAGGGGACAGGGGGCCGAGAGCACTGAAGCTTTCTTT. This gives the protein CASSPRGQGAESTEAFF.

The chain uses TRBV9 and TRBJ2-7, with D possibly being TRBD2 (5 bases). Trimming took 3 bases from V and 2 from J, leaving 15 bases between them. CDR1 is SGDLS and CDR2 is YYNGEE in the germline V gene. The CDR3 is 15 residues long. DNA for the CDR3: TGTGCCAGCAGCGCTAATCCGGGGTTAACCTACGAGCAGTACTTC. Translation: CASSANPGLTYEQYF.

The chain recombines TRBV30 with TRBJ1-2, with D possibly TRBD1 on 5 matching bases. The CDR3 spans 13 residues. Per germline, CDR1 GTSNPN and CDR2 SVGIG (reference sequence). Trimming pared 6 bases from V and 8 bases from J, leaving 19 bases between. The CDR3 reads CACPGRGAEGYTF. In DNA form, the CDR3 reads TGTGCCTGTCCCGGGAGGGGCGCAGAGGGCTACACCTTC. Filled out from reference TRBV30 and TRBJ1-2, the complete variable domain reads SQTIHQWPATLVQPVGSPLSLECTVEGTSNPNLYWYRQAAGRGLQLLFYSVGIGQISSEVPQNLSASRPQDRQFILSSKKLLLSDSGFYLCACPGRGAEGYTFGSGTRLTVV.

This clone was counted once. V usage is TRBV10-3 and J usage is TRBJ2-2, with 9 bases identical to TRBD2. The CDR3 is 16 amino acids. J lost 6 bases, V lost 3 bases, and 8 bases had no gene match. Germline V gene sequence: CDR1 ENHRY, CDR2 SYGVKD. CDR3 bases: TGTGCCATCAGTGAATGGCGGGAGGGCCAAGCCGGGGAGCTGTTTTTT. Protein sequence: CAISEWREGQAGELFF.

The CDR3 DNA is TGTGCCAGCAGCCCCACACAAAACACAGATACGCAGTATTTT. It encodes CASSPTQNTDTQYF. The rearrangement joins TRBV7-3 to TRBJ2-3; D gene ambiguous. The CDR3 is 14 residues long. Germline CDR1 and CDR2: SGHTA and FQGTGA. V was clipped by 5 bases and J by 2 bases, with 11 bases between them.

This chain connects TRBV11-3 to TRBJ2-5; possibly TRBD2 for D (7 bases). This CDR3 comprises 15 residues. Germline-derived CDR1 and CDR2 are SGHNT and YENEEA. V lost 6 bases, J lost 5 bases, and 19 bases lay in between. The CDR3 reads CASSRGAGDGETQYF. Written as DNA, the CDR3 is TGTGCCAGCAGTCGGGGGGCGGGAGATGGGGAGACCCAGTACTTC.